This passage covers 27 T cell receptor beta chains from one sample sequenced in a study of chemoradiotherapy in HPV16-positive cancers. Here immunoSEQ multiplex PCR was the method, and the copy in TCRdb shows in-frame clones only, minus some. The sample lists about 980 clones, roughly nine tenths occurring once. The starting material was tumor tissue, obtained from a patient who underwent chemoradiotherapy. These receptors all come from a human donor with HPV-associated anogenital cancer.

The CDR3 protein is CASSLQGGSGYTF. As DNA, the CDR3 is TGTGCCAGCAGCCTCCAGGGGGGAAGTGGCTACACCTTC. This chain links TRBV7-9 with TRBJ1-2; 7 nucleotides agree with TRBD1. V trimming: 5 bases; J trimming: 7 bases; junction bases outside the gene matches: 7. The CDR3 contains 13 residues. Germline V gives CDR1 SEHNR, CDR2 FQNEAQ (reference sequence). The full variable domain, completed using reference TRBV7-9 and TRBJ1-2, is DTGVSQNPRHKITKRGQNVTFRCDPISEHNRLYWYRQTLGQGPEFLTYFQNEAQLEKSRLLSDRFSAERPKGSFSTLEIQRTEQGDSAMYLCASSLQGGSGYTFGSGTRLTVV.

The rearrangement joins TRBV29-1 to TRBJ1-1; 10 bases fit TRBD1. Germline values: CDR1 SQVTM, CDR2 ANQGSEA. V was clipped by 8 bases and J by 4 bases; unmatched bases: 7. The CDR3 loop spans 13 amino acids. Here the CDR3 reads CSIRQGAGTEAFF. The CDR3 bases are TGCAGCATACGACAGGGGGCTGGCACTGAAGCTTTCTTT.

The chain links TRBV4-1 to TRBJ2-3; tentatively, D is TRBD1 or TRBD2 (5 bases each). The V and J ends lost 8 bases and 4 bases respectively, with 22 bases between them. Per germline, CDR1 MGHRA and CDR2 YSYEKL. This CDR3 has 16 amino acids. For the CDR3, the DNA is TGCGCCAGCGGGACGGGAAATAAGGGTGCGGCAGATACGCAGTATTTT. It translates to CASGTGNKGAADTQYF.

The chain couples TRBV5-1 to TRBJ2-1; no reliable D call. CDR3 length: 14 residues. Germline loops: CDR1 SGHRS, CDR2 YFSETQ. Trimming cost V 4 bases and J 10 bases, with 18 bases left between them. The CDR3 sequence: CASSPSPGLQEQFF. The CDR3 DNA reads as TGCGCCAGCAGCCCTTCCCCCGGGCTCCAAGAGCAGTTCTTC.

The chain employs TRBV5-5 and TRBJ1-5, with D maybe TRBD1 (6 bases). The CDR3 has 17 amino acids. CDR1 is SGHKS, CDR2 YYEKEE, per germline (reference sequence). Trimming left V 4 bases short and J 2 bases short, with 19 bases between. The DNA of the CDR3 is TGTGCCAGCAGCCTGGAGATCGGGGGCTGGCGCAATCAGCCCCAGCATTTT. Translation: CASSLEIGGWRNQPQHF.

There are a few counts of this clone. The V gene is TRBV11-2, the J gene TRBJ2-1; unclear D gene. Trimming cost V 0 bases and J 12 bases, with 15 bases left between them. The CDR3 runs 14 residues. Germline CDR1 and CDR2: SGHAT and FQNNGV. The CDR3 sequence: CASSLDVEFGTQFF. DNA of the CDR3: TGTGCCAGCAGCTTAGATGTAGAGTTCGGTACGCAGTTCTTC. The entire variable domain, with the rest obtained from reference TRBV11-2 and TRBJ2-1, is as follows: EAGVAQSPRYKIIEKRQSVAFWCNPISGHATLYWYQQILGQGPKLLIQFQNNGVVDDSQLPKDRFSAERLKGVDSTLKIQPAKLEDSAVYLCASSLDVEFGTQFFGPGTRLTVL.

This clone was seen a single time. The CDR3 region is CASSVVETGVTEAFF. CDR3 bases: TGTGCCAGCAGCGTAGTTGAGACAGGGGTCACTGAAGCTTTCTTT. This sequence joins TRBV9 and TRBJ1-1; the match to TRBD1 covers 8 bases. V was pared by 0 bases and J by 4 bases, with 5 bases of the junction left unmatched. This CDR3 spans 15 amino acids. Germline assignment: CDR1 SGDLS and CDR2 YYNGEE.

This chain joins TRBV7-3 and TRBJ2-1; possible D gene TRBD1, 6 bases. The CDR3 extends over 13 amino acids. Germline-derived CDR1 and CDR2 are SGHTA and FQGTGA. V was clipped by 3 bases and J by 4 bases, with 7 bases between them. Written as DNA, the CDR3 is TGTGCCAGCAGCTTCGGACAGTACAATGAGCAGTTCTTC. It encodes CASSFGQYNEQFF.

The rearrangement links TRBV2 to TRBJ1-4; tentatively, D is TRBD1 (5 bases). Germline assignment: CDR1 SNHLY and CDR2 FYNNEI. The CDR3 spans 15 residues. V was trimmed by 3 bases and J by 5 bases, leaving 13 bases between them. This CDR3 reads CASSELINRNEKLFF. The CDR3 DNA reads as TGTGCCAGCAGTGAGCTGATAAACAGGAATGAAAAACTGTTTTTT.

The rearrangement uses TRBV7-9 and TRBJ2-1; weak D call: TRBD1 (6 bases). Germline V gene sequence: CDR1 SEHNR, CDR2 FQNEAQ (reference sequence). Trimming shortened V by 2 bases and J by 8 bases, and 10 bases separated the two germline ends. This CDR3 has 13 residues. The CDR3 spells CASSLLQGDEQFF. The CDR3 DNA reads TGTGCCAGCAGCTTATTACAGGGTGATGAGCAGTTCTTC.

V usage is TRBV27 and J usage is TRBJ1-2; D gene ambiguous. The CDR3 consists of 14 residues. Trimming shortened V by 5 bases and J by 4 bases, and 14 bases separated the two germline ends. The germline CDR1 and CDR2 sequences are MNHEY and SMNVEV (reference sequence). The CDR3 sequence is CASSPSGMAYGYTF. As DNA, the CDR3 is TGTGCCAGCAGTCCATCCGGGATGGCCTATGGCTACACCTTC.

The V and J genes are TRBV14 and TRBJ2-3; D is unresolved. The germline V and J ends were trimmed by 3 bases and 2 bases, with 6 bases remaining between them. Germline V gives CDR1 SGHDN, CDR2 FVKESK. The CDR3 is 13 amino acids. CDR3 DNA sequence: TGTGCCAGCAGCCACCCCACCACAGATACGCAGTATTTT. It translates to CASSHPTTDTQYF.

This clone appeared a few times. The gene calls are TRBV20-1 and TRBJ1-1, with D uncertain. Germline CDR1 is DFQATT and CDR2 is SNEGSKA (reference sequence). The CDR3 spans 11 residues. Trimming removed 3 bases from V and 8 bases from J, with 10 bases in between. The CDR3 DNA reads as TGCAGTGCTAGTGGGCCCAGGGAAGCTTTCTTT. The encoded protein is CSASGPREAFF.

The table lists this clone with a few counts. This chain links TRBV6-1 with TRBJ2-7; the match to TRBD1 covers 7 bases. Germline CDR1 MNHNS, CDR2 SASEGT. There are 15 residues in the CDR3. Unmatched junction bases numbered 8, after V lost 4 bases and J lost 2 bases. The CDR3 loop reads CASSVRGDSPYEQYF. The CDR3, as DNA: TGTGCCAGCAGTGTAAGAGGGGACAGCCCCTACGAGCAGTACTTC.

The rearrangement joins TRBV7-2 to TRBJ1-3, with unresolved D. The CDR3 runs to 16 residues. Germline V gene lookup returns CDR1 SGHTA and CDR2 FQGNSA. V lost 5 bases, J lost 0 bases, and 14 bases lay in between. The CDR3 nucleotides are TGTGCCAGCAGCGTCTCGTTAGGGTCCTCTGGAAACACCATATATTTT. Amino acids: CASSVSLGSSGNTIYF.

This chain uses TRBV6-5 with TRBJ1-6; the match to TRBD1 covers 7 bases. With V trimmed by 6 bases and J by 7 bases, 9 bases remained unmatched. This CDR3 region has 15 residues. Germline CDR1 MNHEY, CDR2 SVGAGI. CDR3: CASSAEGTENSPLHF. For the CDR3, the DNA is TGTGCCAGCAGCGCCGAGGGGACAGAGAATTCACCCCTCCACTTT.

This chain joins TRBV28 and TRBJ2-7; D call uncertain. Trimming shortened V by 3 bases and J by 3 bases, and 6 bases separated the two germline ends. The CDR3 is 12 amino acids. CDR1 is MDHEN and CDR2 is SYDVKM in the germline V gene. This chain's CDR3 is CASSLKGYEQYF. The CDR3 bases are TGTGCCAGCAGTTTGAAGGGCTACGAGCAGTACTTC.

This clone has only one observation. The chain recombines TRBV7-3 with TRBJ1-1, with TRBD1 matching 7 bases. The CDR3 sequence is 14 residues long. CDR1 and CDR2 (germline): SGHTA, FQGTGA. V trimming: 3 bases; J trimming: 5 bases; junction bases outside the gene matches: 6. In DNA form, the CDR3 reads TGTGCCAGCAGCTTCGCAGGGGGTAGGACTGAAGCTTTCTTT. Translated: CASSFAGGRTEAFF.

The chain links TRBV19 to TRBJ1-2; D might be TRBD1 (5 bases). Trimming took 7 bases from V and 8 from J, leaving 17 bases between them. This CDR3 region has 13 residues. From germline, CDR1 is LNHDA and CDR2 SQIVND (reference sequence). CDR3 coding DNA: TGTGCCAGTACCTCGGGACTCCGAGGAGGCTACACCTTC. It encodes CASTSGLRGGYTF.

The V gene is TRBV10-3, the J gene TRBJ1-6; the match to TRBD1 covers 10 bases. The length of the CDR3 is 14 residues. The trim removed 4 bases at V and 7 bases at J, leaving 1 base unmatched. From germline, CDR1 is ENHRY and CDR2 SYGVKD. The CDR3 nucleotides read TGTGCCATCAGTGGACAGGGGGCCAATTCACCCCTCCACTTT. This translates into CAISGQGANSPLHF.

The CDR3 sequence is CASSVGGGEQYF. The DNA for the CDR3 is TGTGCCAGCAGCGTAGGGGGTGGCGAGCAGTACTTC. The V call is TRBV9, the J call TRBJ2-7; no clear D gene. Trimming took 0 bases from V and 6 from J, leaving 7 bases between them. Germline CDR1 is SGDLS and CDR2 is YYNGEE. The CDR3 totals 12 residues.

This chain connects TRBV6-1 to TRBJ1-4; D may be TRBD1 (6 bases). Per the germline V gene, CDR1 is MNHNS and CDR2 is SASEGT. Trimming left V 4 bases short and J 7 bases short, with 16 bases between. This CDR3 spans 15 amino acids. The chain's CDR3 is CASSVLTGNSEKLFF. In nucleotides, the CDR3 is TGTGCCAGCAGTGTTCTGACAGGCAATAGTGAAAAACTGTTTTTT.

The CDR3 region is CASSLVASRGEKLFF. The CDR3 DNA sequence: TGTGCCAGCAGCTTAGTTGCGAGCCGGGGGGAAAAACTGTTTTTT. The gene calls are TRBV7-2 and TRBJ1-4; possibly TRBD1 for D (5 bases). The germline V gene encodes CDR1 SGHTA and CDR2 FQGNSA. This CDR3 region has 15 residues. V lost 1 base and J 8 bases, leaving 14 bases between the germline ends.

The chain recombines TRBV6-1 with TRBJ2-5; D gene uncertain. From germline, CDR1 is MNHNS and CDR2 SASEGT. V gave up 6 bases and J gave up 1 base, with 12 bases separating them. This CDR3 has 14 residues. The CDR3 nucleotides read TGTGCCAGCAGGGGTAGACGCACCCAAGAGACCCAGTACTTC. Translated, it gives CASRGRRTQETQYF.

This clone has a handful of counts. The chain recombines TRBV5-6 with TRBJ1-5; D remains unclear. CDR3 length: 12 residues. Trimming cost V 4 bases and J 6 bases, with 8 bases left between them. Germline V gene lookup returns CDR1 SGHDT and CDR2 YYEEEE. The CDR3 DNA reads TGTGCCAGCAGCATTGGAGGTCAGCCCCAGCATTTT. It encodes CASSIGGQPQHF.

This clone has just one count. The genes are TRBV4-3 and TRBJ2-7; possibly TRBD1 or TRBD2 for D (5 bases each). The V and J ends lost 1 base and 4 bases respectively, with 14 bases between them. Germline lookup yields CDR1 LGHNA and CDR2 YSLEER. The CDR3 length is 15 residues. CDR3 sequence reads: CASSQVRGPRYEQYF. CDR3 sequence (DNA): TGCGCCAGCAGCCAAGTGAGGGGCCCTCGGTACGAGCAGTACTTC.

J is TRBJ2-5 and V is TRBV11-2; 7 bases match TRBD2. The CDR3 runs to 16 residues. Trimming removed 3 bases from V and 2 bases from J; junction bases left unmatched: 9. Per the germline V gene, CDR1 is SGHAT and CDR2 is FQNNGV. Here the CDR3 reads CASSFWKRGTQETQYF. CDR3 DNA: TGTGCCAGCAGCTTCTGGAAGCGGGGTACTCAAGAGACCCAGTACTTC.